A selection of T cell receptor beta chains follows, all from one sample in a study of vaccination effects on CD4 cells after COVID-19. These receptors are not linked to any known antigen. The table came from immunoSEQ multiplex PCR; TCRdb's copy has only in-frame clones and leaves some out. The sample has about 24,000 clones; 76% are singletons. The source was CD4+ T cells from PBMCs cultured with HCoV-NL63 spike peptides, collected before COVID-19 vaccination. The origin of the receptors is a human donor who received a COVID-19 vaccine. CDR3s leave out the opening cysteine and the closing phenylalanine or tryptophan.

length | J | V | CDR3
12 | TRBJ2-7 | TRBV6-5 | ASSSQVTPREQY
13 | TRBJ1-5 | TRBV2 | ASSRGQGFNQPQH
12 | TRBJ1-1 | TRBV19 | ASSSFLGYTEAF
14 | TRBJ2-3 | TRBV5-1 | ASSTSGGTSTDTQY
13 | TRBJ1-5 | TRBV4-1 | ASSPYTHSNQPQH
12 | TRBJ1-2 | TRBV5-1 | ASSFHRESVGYT
14 | TRBJ2-1 | TRBV7-9 | ASSGAPGQAYNEQF
12 | TRBJ1-2 | TRBV7-9 | ASSLAGGVYGYT
12 | TRBJ1-2 | TRBV2 | ASSEDPVVYGYT
14 | TRBJ2-2 | TRBV4-1 | ASSQGTGRDTGELF
13 | TRBJ1-3 | TRBV6-5 | ASRKTPDSGNTIY
13 | TRBJ1-3 | TRBV2 | ASSGWTAGGNTIY
13 | TRBJ2-3 | TRBV6-6 | ASSSRVASGDTQY
13 | TRBJ1-6 | TRBV5-1 | ASSLLGHLNSPLH
12 | TRBJ2-1 | TRBV19 | ASSMIWRSNEQF
12 | TRBJ1-1 | TRBV11-3 | ASSLGQENTEAF
12 | TRBJ1-1 | TRBV6-4 | ASRRDREVGQAF
13 | TRBJ1-6 | TRBV11-2 | ASSLTDSNNSPLH